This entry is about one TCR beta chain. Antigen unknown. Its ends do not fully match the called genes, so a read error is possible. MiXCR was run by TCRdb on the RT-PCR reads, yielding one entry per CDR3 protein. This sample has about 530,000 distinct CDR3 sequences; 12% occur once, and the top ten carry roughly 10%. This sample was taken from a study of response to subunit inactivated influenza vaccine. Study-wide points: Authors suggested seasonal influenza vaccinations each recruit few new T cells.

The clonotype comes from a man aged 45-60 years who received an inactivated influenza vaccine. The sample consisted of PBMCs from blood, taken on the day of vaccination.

CDR3 sequence reads: CALEPGATYNELFF. CDR3 coding DNA: TGTGCCCTCGAGCCGGGTGCTACCTACAATGAGCTGTTCTTC. V gene TRBV7-9 combines with J gene TRBJ2-1, with unresolved D. This CDR3 spans 14 amino acids. Germline V gene sequence: CDR1 SEHNR, CDR2 FQNEAQ (reference sequence). The full variable domain, with the rest looked up from reference TRBV7-9 and TRBJ2-1, is DTGVSQNPRHKITKRGQNVTFRCDPISEHNRLYWYRQTLGQGPEFLTYFQNEAQLEKSRLLSDRFSAERPKGSFSTLEIQRTEQGDSAMYLCALEPGATYNELFFGPGTRLTVL.